The 8 T cell receptor beta chains listed next were all sequenced from one sample in a study of blood T cell repertoires in COVID-19. Measured with immunoSEQ multiplex PCR; TCRdb has only the in-frame clones, and not every one. The profile shows approximately 150,000 clones, 85% of them singletons. Material for sequencing was PBMCs or T cells enriched from blood (not recorded which). These receptors originate from a middle-aged woman who had recovered from COVID-19.

This chain links TRBV5-1 with TRBJ1-2; 9 bases map to TRBD1. The germline V gene encodes CDR1 SGHRS and CDR2 YFSETQ. The CDR3 consists of 14 residues. The ends lost 0 bases at V and 6 bases at J; junction bases unmatched: 3. The CDR3 DNA reads as TGCGCCAGCAGCTTGGGGGGACAGGGCGATGGCTACACCTTC. Amino acid sequence: CASSLGGQGDGYTF.

The chain uses TRBV19 and TRBJ2-1; 7 bases agree with TRBD2. Unmatched junction bases numbered 16, after V lost 10 bases and J lost 7 bases. This CDR3 has 15 amino acids. Per the germline V gene, CDR1 is LNHDA and CDR2 is SQIVND (reference sequence). This chain's CDR3 is CATIGREVASNEQFF. The CDR3 DNA follows: TGTGCCACTATCGGACGGGAGGTAGCGTCAAATGAGCAGTTCTTC.

This chain links TRBV5-8 with TRBJ2-1, with 13 bases fitting TRBD2. V was pared by 5 bases and J by 8 bases, with 10 bases of the junction left unmatched. CDR3 length: 16 amino acids. CDR1 and CDR2 (germline): SGHTS, YDEGEE. CDR3 coding DNA: TGTGCCAGCAGTCCCATCGGACTAGCGGGAGTCCATGAGCAGTTCTTC. Its translation is CASSPIGLAGVHEQFF.

The V gene is TRBV14, the J gene TRBJ2-1; 7 bases fit TRBD2. Germline V lookup: CDR1 SGHDN, CDR2 FVKESK. V lost 4 bases and J lost 2; bases outside the gene matches: 11. The CDR3 consists of 17 residues. CDR3 DNA sequence: TGTGCCAGCAGCCCCTCCCCGGGGGGTTTCCCCTACAATGAGCAGTTCTTC. It translates to CASSPSPGGFPYNEQFF.

This clone occurred once. The rearrangement links TRBV7-3 to TRBJ2-2; D not certain. Germline V gene lookup returns CDR1 SGHTA and CDR2 FQGTGA. Trimming removed 5 bases from V and 4 bases from J, with 8 bases in between. This CDR3 region has 13 residues. CDR3 protein: CASSPTRTGELFF. In DNA form, the CDR3 reads TGTGCCAGCAGCCCGACTCGCACCGGGGAGCTGTTTTTT.

The rearrangement joins TRBV30 to TRBJ1-3; D remains unclear. V gave up 0 bases and J gave up 7 bases, with 7 bases separating them. The CDR3 contains 12 residues. Germline V lookup: CDR1 GTSNPN, CDR2 SVGIG (reference sequence). CDR3 nucleotide sequence: TGTGCCTGGAGTGTACTGAGGAACACCATATATTTT. Translated, it gives CAWSVLRNTIYF.

The count of this clone is one. The V and J genes are TRBV11-2 and TRBJ2-1, with D perhaps TRBD1 (5 bases). The V and J ends lost 1 base and 6 bases respectively, with 7 bases between them. CDR1 is SGHAT and CDR2 is FQNNGV in the germline V gene. The CDR3 is made up of 13 amino acids. In DNA, the CDR3 is TGTGCCAGCAGCTTAGTCCAGGGCAATGAGCAGTTCTTC. The encoded protein is CASSLVQGNEQFF.

The rearrangement uses TRBV11-2 and TRBJ2-3, with TRBD2 matching over 11 bases. The CDR3 is 16 residues long. Germline CDR1 and CDR2: SGHAT and FQNNGV. V dropped 4 bases and J dropped 1; count of bases not matched to a gene: 4. The CDR3 reads CASSSVAGGGTDTQYF. DNA for the CDR3: TGTGCCAGCAGCTCTGTAGCGGGGGGGGGCACAGATACGCAGTATTTT.